The present T cell receptor (beta chain) was sequenced within a study of PD-1 blockade in classical Hodgkin lymphoma. Study at large: Nivolumab dosed at 3 mg/kg went to patients intravenously every 2 weeks. Study observations and caveats: Whoever responded completely had baseline diversity much like that seen in newly diagnosed patients. Repertoire differences have undefined causes, possibly disease activity or prior therapy.

This table comes from immunoSEQ multiplex PCR, and its TCRdb copy is limited to in-frame clones, with some not included. The top ten clones hold 37% of a sample with some 4,000 clones, around three fifths of them seen once. The CDR3 is 15 amino acids. CDR1 is LNHDA and CDR2 is SQIVND in the germline V gene (reference sequence). J gave up 3 bases and V 6 bases, and 7 bases lay outside the gene matches. Details on this clone: Antigen specificity is unknown.

With no exception, relapse followed autologous stem cell transplantation in all patients, and brentuximab vedotin exposure varied. The sample was peripheral blood mononuclear cells (PBMCs), taken at baseline. The source is a human donor with classical Hodgkin lymphoma. This chain uses TRBV19 with TRBJ2-1; TRBD2 aligns across 8 bases. The CDR3 coding sequence is TGTGCCAGTAGACCCACTAGCGGAGACTACAATGAGCAGTTCTTC. Its protein product is CASRPTSGDYNEQFF.